This is a list of T cell receptor beta chains from one sample in a study of cytomegalovirus exposure and HLA in healthy donors. Profiling relied on immunoSEQ multiplex PCR, and the TCRdb table lists in-frame clones only, not all of them. The repertoire holds 150,000 to 200,000 clones, about four fifths seen once, with around 0.27% in the top ten. Sequencing input: PBMCs. The receptor set was obtained from a boy aged 5-17 years in good health and CMV-seronegative. The CDR3 runs from the conserved cysteine through the conserved F or W. The D gene is left open where the match is weak. Only part of the rows carry a size: once, few, many, or a class if the clone is expanded.

D gene: TRBD2; clone size: -; V gene: TRBV5-1; J gene: TRBJ2-1; CDR3 protein: CASSMTSGTVNEQFF; CDR3 DNA: TGCGCCAGCAGCATGACTAGCGGGACTGTGAATGAGCAGTTCTTC
D gene: TRBD2; clone size: few; V gene: TRBV7-3; J gene: TRBJ2-1; CDR3 protein: CASSLRAGAYNEQFF; CDR3 DNA: TGTGCCAGCAGCTTAAGGGCGGGGGCCTACAATGAGCAGTTCTTC
D gene: -; clone size: -; V gene: TRBV27; J gene: TRBJ2-6; CDR3 protein: CASSLGGAVSGANVLTF; CDR3 DNA: TGTGCCAGCAGTTTAGGAGGGGCGGTATCTGGGGCCAACGTCCTGACTTTC
D gene: -; clone size: -; V gene: TRBV6-6; J gene: TRBJ2-7; CDR3 protein: CASSSGAEQYF; CDR3 DNA: TGTGCCAGCAGCTCAGGGGCGGAGCAGTACTTC
D gene: -; clone size: -; V gene: TRBV19; J gene: TRBJ1-2; CDR3 protein: CASSSTGSSVYGYTF; CDR3 DNA: TGTGCCAGTAGTTCCACAGGTTCCTCTGTCTATGGCTACACCTTC
D gene: -; clone size: -; V gene: TRBV6-6; J gene: TRBJ2-7; CDR3 protein: CASVQDSSYEQYF; CDR3 DNA: TGTGCCAGCGTTCAAGACAGTTCCTACGAGCAGTACTTC
D gene: -; clone size: -; V gene: TRBV11-2; J gene: TRBJ1-1; CDR3 protein: CASSLAGVVTEAFF; CDR3 DNA: TGTGCCAGCAGCTTAGCCGGGGTGGTCACTGAAGCTTTCTTT
D gene: TRBD1; clone size: -; V gene: TRBV7-9; J gene: TRBJ1-1; CDR3 protein: CASSETGTGAFGTEAFF; CDR3 DNA: TGTGCCAGCAGTGAAACCGGGACAGGGGCTTTCGGGACTGAAGCTTTCTTT
D gene: TRBD2; clone size: -; V gene: TRBV27; J gene: TRBJ2-2; CDR3 protein: CASRGLVTLAWDTGELFF; CDR3 DNA: TGTGCCAGCAGGGGACTAGTGACCTTAGCGTGGGACACCGGGGAGCTGTTTTTT
D gene: -; clone size: -; V gene: TRBV29-1; J gene: TRBJ1-1; CDR3 protein: CSANGGTEAFF; CDR3 DNA: TGCAGCGCTAACGGGGGAACTGAAGCTTTCTTT
D gene: TRBD1; clone size: -; V gene: TRBV18; J gene: TRBJ1-1; CDR3 protein: CASSPTQGAAFF; CDR3 DNA: TGTGCCAGCTCACCTACGCAGGGGGCCGCTTTCTTT
D gene: TRBD1; clone size: -; V gene: TRBV29-1; J gene: TRBJ2-7; CDR3 protein: CSARGQGPYEQYF; CDR3 DNA: TGCAGCGCCCGAGGACAGGGCCCCTACGAGCAGTACTTC
D gene: TRBD1; clone size: -; V gene: TRBV19; J gene: TRBJ2-7; CDR3 protein: CATTPGQGTYEQYF; CDR3 DNA: TGTGCCACCACTCCGGGACAGGGGACTTACGAGCAGTACTTC
D gene: -; clone size: -; V gene: TRBV6-1; J gene: TRBJ2-7; CDR3 protein: CASSESAGDDEQYF; CDR3 DNA: TGTGCCAGCAGTGAATCTGCAGGGGACGACGAGCAGTACTTC
D gene: TRBD1; clone size: -; V gene: TRBV27; J gene: TRBJ1-5; CDR3 protein: CASSVGQGHQPQHF; CDR3 DNA: TGTGCCAGCTCCGTTGGACAGGGACATCAGCCCCAGCATTTT